This T cell receptor (beta chain) originates from a study of blood T cell repertoires in COVID-19. Study-wide background: Sites in the United States, Italy and Spain provided acute and convalescent COVID-19 samples. Sources were T cells, B-cell-depleted T cells, or PBMCs; the material itself was cDNA or gDNA.

Per the authors' pipeline: For nucleated cells, counts were estimated from reference gene primer amplification. The protocol was immunoSEQ multiplex PCR, while the TCRdb copy is restricted to in-frame clones and leaves out a portion. V and J calls and clone size come straight from that table; D and trimming were deduced from the DNA. The sample lists about 290,000 clones, roughly 91% occurring once. V was clipped by 2 bases and J by 11 bases; unmatched bases: 8. Looked up from germline, CDR1 is MNHEY and CDR2 is SMNVEV (reference sequence). CDR3 length: 13 amino acids. During active infection, Seattle patients enrolled and were then monitored through disease.

The chain carries TRBV27 and TRBJ1-2, with TRBD1 matching over 7 bases. The specimen sequenced was peripheral blood. The source is a woman under 40 with COVID-19, enrolled during active disease. The CDR3 DNA follows: TGTGCCAGCAGTTTAAGAGGGGGCCAGGTATACACCTTC. This sequence encodes CASSLRGGQVYTF.